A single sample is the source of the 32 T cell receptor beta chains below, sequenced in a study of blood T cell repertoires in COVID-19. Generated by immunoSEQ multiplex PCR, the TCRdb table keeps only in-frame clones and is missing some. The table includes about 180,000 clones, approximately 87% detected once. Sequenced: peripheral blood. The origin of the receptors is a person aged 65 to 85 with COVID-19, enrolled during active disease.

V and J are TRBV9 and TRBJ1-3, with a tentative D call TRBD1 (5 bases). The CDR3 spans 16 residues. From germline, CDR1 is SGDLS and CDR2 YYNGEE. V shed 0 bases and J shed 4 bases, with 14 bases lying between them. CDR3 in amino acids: CASSVVGQAKGNTIYF. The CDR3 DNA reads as TGTGCCAGCAGCGTAGTGGGGCAGGCAAAGGGAAACACCATATATTTT.

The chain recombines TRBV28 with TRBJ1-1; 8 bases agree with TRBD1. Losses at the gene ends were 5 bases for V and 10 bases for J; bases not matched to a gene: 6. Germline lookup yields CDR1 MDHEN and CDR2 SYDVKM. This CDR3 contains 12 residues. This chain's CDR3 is CASSLGTGAAFF. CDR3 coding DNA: TGTGCCAGCAGTCTTGGGACAGGTGCAGCTTTCTTT.

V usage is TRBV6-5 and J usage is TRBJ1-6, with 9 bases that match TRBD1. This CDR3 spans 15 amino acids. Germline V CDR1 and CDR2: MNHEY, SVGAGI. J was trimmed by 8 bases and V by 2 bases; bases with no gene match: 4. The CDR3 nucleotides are TGTGCCAGCAGTTACACGGGACAGGGTTATTCACCCCTCCACTTT. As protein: CASSYTGQGYSPLHF.

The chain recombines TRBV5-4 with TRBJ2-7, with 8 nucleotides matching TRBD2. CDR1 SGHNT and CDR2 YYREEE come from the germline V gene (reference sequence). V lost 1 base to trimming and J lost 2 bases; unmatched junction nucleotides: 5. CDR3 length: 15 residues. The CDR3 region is CASSLMASGPYEQYF. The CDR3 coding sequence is TGTGCCAGCAGCTTGATGGCTAGCGGGCCCTACGAGCAGTACTTC.

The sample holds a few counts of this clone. The CDR3 is CASSVGTGGRETQYF. The CDR3 coding sequence is TGTGCCAGCAGTGTTGGGACAGGGGGTCGGGAGACCCAGTACTTC. J is TRBJ2-5 and V is TRBV2; the match to TRBD1 covers 11 bases. The germline V gene encodes CDR1 SNHLY and CDR2 FYNNEI. This CDR3 spans 15 amino acids. The V and J ends lost 4 bases and 5 bases, in that order; junction bases with no gene match: 6. The full variable domain, completed using reference TRBV2 and TRBJ2-5, is EPEVTQTPSHQVTQMGQEVILRCVPISNHLYFYWYRQILGQKVEFLVSFYNNEISEKSEIFDDQFSVERPDGSNFTLKIRSTKLEDSAMYFCASSVGTGGRETQYFGPGTRLLVL.

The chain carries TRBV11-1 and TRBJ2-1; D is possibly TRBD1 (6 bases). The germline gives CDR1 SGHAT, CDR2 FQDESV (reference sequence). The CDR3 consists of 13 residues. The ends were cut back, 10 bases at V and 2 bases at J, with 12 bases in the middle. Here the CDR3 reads CAIQQGAYNEQFF. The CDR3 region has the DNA TGTGCCATCCAACAGGGTGCCTACAATGAGCAGTTCTTC.

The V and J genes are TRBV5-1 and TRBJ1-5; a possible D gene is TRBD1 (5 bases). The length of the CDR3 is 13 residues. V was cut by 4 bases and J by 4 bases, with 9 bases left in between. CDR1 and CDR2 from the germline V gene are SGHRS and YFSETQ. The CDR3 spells CASSIAGNQPQHF. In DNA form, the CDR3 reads TGCGCCAGCAGCATCGCAGGGAATCAGCCCCAGCATTTT.

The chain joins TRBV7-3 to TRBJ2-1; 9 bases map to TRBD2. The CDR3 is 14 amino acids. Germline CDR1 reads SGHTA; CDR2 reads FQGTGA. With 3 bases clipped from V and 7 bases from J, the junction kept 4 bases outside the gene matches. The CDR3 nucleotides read TGTGCCAGCAGCTTCGCGGGAGGGCAGAATGAGCAGTTCTTC. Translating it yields CASSFAGGQNEQFF.

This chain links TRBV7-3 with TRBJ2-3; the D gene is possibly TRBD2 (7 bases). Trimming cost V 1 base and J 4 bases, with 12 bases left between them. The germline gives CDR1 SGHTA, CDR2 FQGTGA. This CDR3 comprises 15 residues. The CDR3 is CASSLIGGDSDTQYF. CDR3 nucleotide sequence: TGTGCCAGCAGCTTAATAGGGGGGGACTCAGATACGCAGTATTTT.

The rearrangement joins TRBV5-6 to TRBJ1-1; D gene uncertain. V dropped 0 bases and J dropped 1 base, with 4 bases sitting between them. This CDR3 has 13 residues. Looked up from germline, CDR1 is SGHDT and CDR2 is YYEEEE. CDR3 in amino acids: CASSLGANTEAFF. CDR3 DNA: TGTGCCAGCAGCTTGGGAGCGAACACTGAAGCTTTCTTT.

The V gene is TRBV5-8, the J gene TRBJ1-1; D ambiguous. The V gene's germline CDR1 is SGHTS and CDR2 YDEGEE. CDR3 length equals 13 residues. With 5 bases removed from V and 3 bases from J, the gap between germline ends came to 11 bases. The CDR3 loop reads CASRLYQYTEAFF. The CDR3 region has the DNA TGTGCCAGCAGGTTGTATCAGTACACTGAAGCTTTCTTT.

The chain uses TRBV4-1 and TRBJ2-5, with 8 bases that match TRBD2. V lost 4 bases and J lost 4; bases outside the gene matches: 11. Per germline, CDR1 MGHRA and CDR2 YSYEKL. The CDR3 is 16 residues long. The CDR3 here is CASSPWGTGGRETQYF. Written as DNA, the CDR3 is TGCGCCAGCAGCCCGTGGGGAACGGGAGGGAGAGAGACCCAGTACTTC.

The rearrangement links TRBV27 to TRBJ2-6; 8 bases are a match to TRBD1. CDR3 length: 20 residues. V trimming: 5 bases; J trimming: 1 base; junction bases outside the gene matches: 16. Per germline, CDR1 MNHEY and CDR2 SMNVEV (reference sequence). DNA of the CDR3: TGTGCCAGCAGTCCCCAGATAAGGACAGGGCGAGAATCTGGGGCCAACGTCCTGACTTTC. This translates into CASSPQIRTGRESGANVLTF.

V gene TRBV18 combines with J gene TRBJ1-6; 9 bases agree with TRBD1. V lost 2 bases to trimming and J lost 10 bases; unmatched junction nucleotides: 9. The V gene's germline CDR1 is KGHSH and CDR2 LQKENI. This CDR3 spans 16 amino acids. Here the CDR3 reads CASSPSGTGRGSPLHF. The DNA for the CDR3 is TGTGCCAGCTCACCATCCGGGACAGGGAGGGGATCACCCCTCCACTTT.

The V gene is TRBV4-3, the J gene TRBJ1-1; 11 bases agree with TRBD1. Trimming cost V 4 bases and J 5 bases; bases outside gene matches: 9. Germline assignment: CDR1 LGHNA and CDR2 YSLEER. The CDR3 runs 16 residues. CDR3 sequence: CASSPLGTGGGTEAFF. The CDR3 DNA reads TGCGCCAGCAGCCCCCTCGGGACAGGGGGTGGGACTGAAGCTTTCTTT.

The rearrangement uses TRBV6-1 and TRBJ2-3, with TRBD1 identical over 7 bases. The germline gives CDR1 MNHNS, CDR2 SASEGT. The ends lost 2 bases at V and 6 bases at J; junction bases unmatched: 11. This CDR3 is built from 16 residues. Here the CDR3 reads CASSEQGDAIRDTQYF. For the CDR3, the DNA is TGTGCCAGCAGTGAACAGGGGGATGCGATAAGGGATACGCAGTATTTT.

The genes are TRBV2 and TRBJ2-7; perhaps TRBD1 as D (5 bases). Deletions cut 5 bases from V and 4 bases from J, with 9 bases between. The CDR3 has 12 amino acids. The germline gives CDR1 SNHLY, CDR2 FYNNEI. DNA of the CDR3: TGTGCCAGCAGTAGAGACAGTTACGAGCAGTACTTC. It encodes CASSRDSYEQYF.

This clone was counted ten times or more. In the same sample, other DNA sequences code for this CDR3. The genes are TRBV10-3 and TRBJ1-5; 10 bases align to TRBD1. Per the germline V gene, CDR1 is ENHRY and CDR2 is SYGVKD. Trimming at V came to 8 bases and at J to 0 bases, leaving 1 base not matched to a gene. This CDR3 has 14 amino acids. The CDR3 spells CAIGTGDSNQPQHF. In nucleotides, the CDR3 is TGTGCCATCGGGACAGGGGATAGCAATCAGCCCCAGCATTTT.

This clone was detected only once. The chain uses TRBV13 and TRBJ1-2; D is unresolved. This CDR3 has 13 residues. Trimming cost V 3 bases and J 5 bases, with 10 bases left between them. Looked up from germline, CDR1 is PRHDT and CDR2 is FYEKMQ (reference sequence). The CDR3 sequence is CASSFARKYGYTF. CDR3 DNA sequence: TGTGCCAGCAGCTTCGCCAGAAAGTATGGCTACACCTTC.

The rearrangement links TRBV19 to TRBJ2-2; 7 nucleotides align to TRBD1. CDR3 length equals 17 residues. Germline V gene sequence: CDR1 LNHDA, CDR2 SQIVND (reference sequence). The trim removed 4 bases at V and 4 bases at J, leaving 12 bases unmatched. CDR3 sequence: CASSKGGGQTLTGELFF. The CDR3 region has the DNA TGTGCCAGTAGTAAAGGTGGGGGACAGACCCTCACCGGGGAGCTGTTTTTT.

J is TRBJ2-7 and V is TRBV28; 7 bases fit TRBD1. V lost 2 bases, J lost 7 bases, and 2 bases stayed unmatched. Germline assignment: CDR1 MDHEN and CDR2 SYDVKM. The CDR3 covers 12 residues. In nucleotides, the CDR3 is TGTGCCAGCAGTTTAGACAGGGCTGAGCAGTACTTC. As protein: CASSLDRAEQYF.

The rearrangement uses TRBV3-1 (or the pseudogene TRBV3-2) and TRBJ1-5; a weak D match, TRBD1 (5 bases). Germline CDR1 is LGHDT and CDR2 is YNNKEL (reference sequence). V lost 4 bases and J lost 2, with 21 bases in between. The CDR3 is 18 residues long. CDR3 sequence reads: CASSLRTPTRGGNQPQHF. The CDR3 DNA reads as TGTGCCAGCAGCCTCCGGACCCCAACAAGGGGTGGCAATCAGCCCCAGCATTTT.

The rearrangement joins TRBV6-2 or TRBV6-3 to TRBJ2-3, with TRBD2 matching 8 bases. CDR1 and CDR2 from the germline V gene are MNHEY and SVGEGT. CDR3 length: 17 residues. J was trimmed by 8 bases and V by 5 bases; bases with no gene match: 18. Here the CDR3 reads CASSLNSGTSGGGTQYF. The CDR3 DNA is TGTGCCAGCAGTCTTAATAGCGGGACCTCCGGGGGGGGTACGCAGTATTTT.

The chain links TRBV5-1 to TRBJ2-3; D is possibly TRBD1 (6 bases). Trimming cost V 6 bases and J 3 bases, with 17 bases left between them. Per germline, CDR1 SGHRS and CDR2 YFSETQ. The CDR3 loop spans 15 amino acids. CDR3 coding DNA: TGCGCCAGCACCCTTCAGGGGCCTAGAACAGATACGCAGTATTTT. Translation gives CASTLQGPRTDTQYF.

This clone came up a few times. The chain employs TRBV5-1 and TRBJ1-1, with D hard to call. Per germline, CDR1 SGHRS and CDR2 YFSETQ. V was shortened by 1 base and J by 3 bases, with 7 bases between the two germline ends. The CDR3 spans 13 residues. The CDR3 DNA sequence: TGCGCCAGCAGCTTGTATGGAGACACTGAAGCTTTCTTT. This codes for CASSLYGDTEAFF.

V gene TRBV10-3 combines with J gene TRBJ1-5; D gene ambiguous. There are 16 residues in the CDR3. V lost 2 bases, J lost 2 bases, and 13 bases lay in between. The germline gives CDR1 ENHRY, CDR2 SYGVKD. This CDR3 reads CAISEIATRGNQPQHF. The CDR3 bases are TGTGCCATCAGTGAGATAGCGACCCGGGGCAATCAGCCCCAGCATTTT.

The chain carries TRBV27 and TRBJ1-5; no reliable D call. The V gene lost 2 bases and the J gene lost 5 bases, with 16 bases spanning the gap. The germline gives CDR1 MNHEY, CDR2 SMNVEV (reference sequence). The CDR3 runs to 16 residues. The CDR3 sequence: CASSLGEVLRDQPQHF. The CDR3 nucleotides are TGTGCCAGCAGTTTAGGGGAAGTCTTGCGGGATCAGCCCCAGCATTTT.

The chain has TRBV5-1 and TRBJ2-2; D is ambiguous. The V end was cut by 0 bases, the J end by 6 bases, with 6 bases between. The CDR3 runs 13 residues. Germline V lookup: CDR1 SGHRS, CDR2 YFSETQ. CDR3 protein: CASSLGSPGELFF. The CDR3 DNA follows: TGCGCCAGCAGCTTGGGGAGTCCCGGGGAGCTGTTTTTT.

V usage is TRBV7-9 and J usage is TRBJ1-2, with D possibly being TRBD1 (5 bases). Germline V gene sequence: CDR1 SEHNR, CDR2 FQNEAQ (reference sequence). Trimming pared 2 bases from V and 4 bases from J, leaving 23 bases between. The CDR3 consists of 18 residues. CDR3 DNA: TGTGCCAGCAGCTTAAATGTAGGGGATCACTCTGCGCGCTATGGCTACACCTTC. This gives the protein CASSLNVGDHSARYGYTF.

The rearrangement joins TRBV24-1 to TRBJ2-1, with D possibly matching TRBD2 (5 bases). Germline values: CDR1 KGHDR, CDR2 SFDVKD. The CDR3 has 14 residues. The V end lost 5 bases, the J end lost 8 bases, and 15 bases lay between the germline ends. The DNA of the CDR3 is TGTGCCACCAGTGGACGAGGAGGCACAGATGAGCAGTTCTTC. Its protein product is CATSGRGGTDEQFF.

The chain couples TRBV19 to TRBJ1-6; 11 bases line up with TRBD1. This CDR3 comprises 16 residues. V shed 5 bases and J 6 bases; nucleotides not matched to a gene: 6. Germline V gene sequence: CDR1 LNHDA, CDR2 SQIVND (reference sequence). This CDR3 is CASSLTGTGGNSPLHF. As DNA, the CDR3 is TGTGCCAGTAGTCTAACCGGGACAGGGGGTAATTCACCCCTCCACTTT.

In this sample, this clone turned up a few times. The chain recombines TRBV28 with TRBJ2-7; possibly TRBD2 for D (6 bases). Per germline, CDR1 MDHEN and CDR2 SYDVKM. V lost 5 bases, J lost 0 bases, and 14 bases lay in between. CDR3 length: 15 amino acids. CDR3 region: CASSRDFTSSYEQYF. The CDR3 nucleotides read TGTGCCAGCAGTAGGGACTTTACAAGCTCCTACGAGCAGTACTTC.